This T cell receptor (beta chain) was profiled in a study of blood T cell repertoires in COVID-19 (dated by TCRdb to 2018 to 2021). Notes on the research overall: Samples from collaborators originated in the United States, Italy and Spain and spanned both the acute and convalescent phases of COVID-19. The repertoires were released in a freely available public database meant as a resource for research on the immune response to SARS-CoV-2. HLA class I and class II types, where available, came from metadata supplied by the sample provider rather than from assay-based typing. A de-identified subject ID, COVID-19 status, age in years and sex were almost always included in the sample metadata. The prospective study material was composed of cDNA or gDNA derived from T cells, B-cell-depleted T cells, or PBMCs. The samples were drawn from the first 160 participants of the ongoing ImmuneRACE study and from 1,200 or so subjects provided by 6 global collaborators. The dataset comprised deeply sampled blood TCRbeta repertoires from subjects exposed to, actively infected with, or recovered from COVID-19. Study-wide conclusions, independent of this receptor: The quantity of clinical and demographic metadata differed by source and by participant and was supplied without curation.

TCRbeta CDR3 regions were amplified from genomic DNA by means of the immunoSEQ Assay, a bias-controlled multiplex PCR. As for the original processing: Within the assay, amplification of reference gene primers was used to estimate how many nucleated cells each sample contained. Sequence reads were collapsed and filtered to measure the absolute abundance of every unique TCRbeta CDR3 rearrangement. Productive Simpson clonality was computed per sample as the square root of Simpson's diversity index over productive rearrangements. TCRdb stores this immuneACCESS table with in-frame sequences only. Part of the clones is absent; in the studies checked, under half of the shortfall reflects unresolved V genes, and no reason is known for the rest. D and trimming come from the DNA, and the V and J calls and clone size come from that table. The sample yields under 200,000 clones; about 93% were counted once. Together, the top ten hold approximately 0.5% of the sample.

This clone occurred a few times. Which antigen it targets is not known. Base qualities are missing; no much larger clone stands one base away. Each collaborating institution followed its own protocols to collect whole blood in K2EDTA tubes. For TCRbeta analysis, collaborators shipped samples in one of three forms: frozen whole blood, isolated PBMCs, or DNA extracted from either of those sample types. V gives up 6 bases and J gives up 1 base, and the segment between their germline ends measures 12 bases. Including cysteine and phenylalanine, the CDR3 has 15 amino acids. The kept DNA is CDR3 alone, 45 bases in frame from the first base. The germline V gene provides CDR1 MDHEN and CDR2 SYDVKM.

Rearrangement joined TRBV28 to TRBJ2-2; TRBD1 could be the D gene, as 6 bases match. This receptor was taken from a man between 45 and 60 years old with acute or convalescent COVID-19. Sequenced: peripheral blood. The CDR3 reads as follows: CASRLRDKNTGELFF. The DNA sequence is as follows: TGTGCCAGCAGGCTTAGGGACAAGAACACCGGGGAGCTGTTTTTT.